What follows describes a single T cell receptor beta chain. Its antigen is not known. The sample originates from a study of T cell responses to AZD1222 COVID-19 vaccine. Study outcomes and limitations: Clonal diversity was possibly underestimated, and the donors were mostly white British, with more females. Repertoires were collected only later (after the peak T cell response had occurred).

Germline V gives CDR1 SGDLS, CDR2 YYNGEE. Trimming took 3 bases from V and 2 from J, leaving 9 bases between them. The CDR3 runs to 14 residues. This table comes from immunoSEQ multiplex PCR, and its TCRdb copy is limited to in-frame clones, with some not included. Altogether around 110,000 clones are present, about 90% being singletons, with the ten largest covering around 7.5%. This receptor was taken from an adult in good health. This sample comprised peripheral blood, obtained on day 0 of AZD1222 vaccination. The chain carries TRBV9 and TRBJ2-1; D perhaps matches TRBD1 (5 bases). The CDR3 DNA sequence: TGTGCCAGCAGCGGTCAAGGGGCCTACAATGAGCAGTTCTTC. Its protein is CASSGQGAYNEQFF. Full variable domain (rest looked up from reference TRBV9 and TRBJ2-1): DSGVTQTPKHLITATGQRVTLRCSPRSGDLSVYWYQQSLDQGLQFLIQYYNGEERAKGNILERFSAQQFPDLHSELNLSSLELGDSALYFCASSGQGAYNEQFFGPGTRLTVL.